This TCR beta chain was sequenced for a study of T cells in tuberculosis. Sequencing of TCR-alpha and TCR-beta chains was unpaired. Some clones are missing from TCRdb's copy, which holds only in-frame ones; the method was immunoSEQ multiplex PCR. The repertoire holds around 60,000 clones, with roughly 79% as singletons. This clone appeared once. It is likely a read error, because the conserved phenylalanine at the end of the CDR3 is missing. After thawing and overnight rest, PBMC were stained with GMM-loaded CD1B tetramer, viability dye and anti-CD3 for sorting. The lipid loaded on the CD1B tetramers was C32 glucose monomycolate from Rhodococcus equi. Tetramer-sorted PBMC had been CD14 monocyte-depleted before freezing. The clonotype originates from an adult woman with latent tuberculosis. Sequencing was performed on CD1b-GMM tetramer-negative cells sorted from PBMCs.

The CDR3 region has the DNA TGTGCCAGCAGCCAAAGGGGTAACTATGGCTACACCCTC. Translated: CASSQRGNYGYTL. The rearrangement links TRBV2 to TRBJ1-2; a possible D gene is TRBD1 (5 bases). The CDR3 loop spans 13 amino acids. V was trimmed by 6 bases and J by 1 base, leaving 9 bases between them. The germline V gene encodes CDR1 SNHLY and CDR2 FYNNEI.